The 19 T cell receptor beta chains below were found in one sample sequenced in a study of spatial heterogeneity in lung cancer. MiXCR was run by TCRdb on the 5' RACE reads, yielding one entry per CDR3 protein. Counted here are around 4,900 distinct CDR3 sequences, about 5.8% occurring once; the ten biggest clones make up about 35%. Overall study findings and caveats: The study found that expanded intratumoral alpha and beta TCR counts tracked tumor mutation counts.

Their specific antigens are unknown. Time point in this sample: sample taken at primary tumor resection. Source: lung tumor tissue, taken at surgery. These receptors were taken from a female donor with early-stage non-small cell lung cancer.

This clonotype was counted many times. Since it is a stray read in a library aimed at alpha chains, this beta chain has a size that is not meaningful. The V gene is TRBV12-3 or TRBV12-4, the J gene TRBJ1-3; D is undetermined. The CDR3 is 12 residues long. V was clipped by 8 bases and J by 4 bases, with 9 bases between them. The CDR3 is CASVGSGNTIYF. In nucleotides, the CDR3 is TGTGCCAGCGTTGGCTCGGGAAACACCATATATTTT.

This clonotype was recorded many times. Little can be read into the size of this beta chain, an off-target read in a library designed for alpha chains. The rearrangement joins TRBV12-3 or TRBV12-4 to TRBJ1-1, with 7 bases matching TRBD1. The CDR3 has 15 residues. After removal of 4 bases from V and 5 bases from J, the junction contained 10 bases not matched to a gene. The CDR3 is CASSSPGGGGTEAFF. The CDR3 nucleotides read TGTGCCAGCAGTTCACCGGGAGGGGGCGGAACTGAAGCTTTCTTT.

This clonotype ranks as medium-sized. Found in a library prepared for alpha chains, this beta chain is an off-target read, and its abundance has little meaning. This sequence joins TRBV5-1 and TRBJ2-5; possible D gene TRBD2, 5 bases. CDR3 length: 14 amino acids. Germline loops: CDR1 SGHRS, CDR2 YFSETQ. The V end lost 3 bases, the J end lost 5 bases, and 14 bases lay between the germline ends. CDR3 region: CASSSTDSGETQYF. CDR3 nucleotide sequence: TGCGCCAGCAGCTCGACTGACTCGGGGGAGACCCAGTACTTC.

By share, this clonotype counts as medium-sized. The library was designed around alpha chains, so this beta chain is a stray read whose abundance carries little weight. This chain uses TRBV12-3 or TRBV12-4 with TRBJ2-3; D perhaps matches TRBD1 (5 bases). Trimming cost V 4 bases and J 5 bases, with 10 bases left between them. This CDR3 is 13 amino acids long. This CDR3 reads CASSYSGLDTQYF. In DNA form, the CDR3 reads TGTGCCAGCAGTTACTCAGGGTTAGATACGCAGTATTTT.

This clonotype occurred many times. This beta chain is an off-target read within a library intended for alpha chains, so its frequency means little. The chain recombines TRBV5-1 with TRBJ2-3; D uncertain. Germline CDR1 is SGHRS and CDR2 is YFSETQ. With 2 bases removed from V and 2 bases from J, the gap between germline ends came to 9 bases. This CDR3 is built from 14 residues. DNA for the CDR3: TGCGCCAGCAGCTTAAGTCAGAACACAGATACGCAGTATTTT. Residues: CASSLSQNTDTQYF.

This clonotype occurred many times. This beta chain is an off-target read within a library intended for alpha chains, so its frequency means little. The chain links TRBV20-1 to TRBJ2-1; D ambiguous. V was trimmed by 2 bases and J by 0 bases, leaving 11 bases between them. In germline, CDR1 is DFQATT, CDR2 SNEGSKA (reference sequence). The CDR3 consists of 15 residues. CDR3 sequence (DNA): TGCAGTGCTAGATTTGGCGGAAACTCCTACAATGAGCAGTTCTTC. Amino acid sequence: CSARFGGNSYNEQFF.

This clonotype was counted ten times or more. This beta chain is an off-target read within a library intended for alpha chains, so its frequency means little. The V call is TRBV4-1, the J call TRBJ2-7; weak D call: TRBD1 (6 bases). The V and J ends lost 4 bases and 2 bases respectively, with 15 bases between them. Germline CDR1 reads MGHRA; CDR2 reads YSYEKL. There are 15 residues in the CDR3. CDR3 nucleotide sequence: TGCGCCAGCAGCCCCTCCCCCAGGGGCCCCTACGAGCAGTACGTC. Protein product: CASSPSPRGPYEQYV.

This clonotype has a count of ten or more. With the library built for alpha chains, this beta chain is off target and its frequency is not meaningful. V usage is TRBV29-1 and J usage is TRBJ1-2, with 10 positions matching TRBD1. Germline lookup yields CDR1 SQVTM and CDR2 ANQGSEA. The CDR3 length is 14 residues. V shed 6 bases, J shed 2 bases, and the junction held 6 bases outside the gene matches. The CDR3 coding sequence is TGCAGCGTCGTAAGACAGGGGGCCAACTATGGCTACACCTTC. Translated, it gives CSVVRQGANYGYTF.

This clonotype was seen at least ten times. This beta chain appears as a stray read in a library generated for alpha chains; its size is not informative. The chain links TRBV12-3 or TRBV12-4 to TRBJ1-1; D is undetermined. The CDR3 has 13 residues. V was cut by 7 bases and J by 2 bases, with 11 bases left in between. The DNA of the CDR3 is TGTGCCAGCAACCAGGAAAGTAACACTGAAGCTTTCTTT. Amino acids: CASNQESNTEAFF.

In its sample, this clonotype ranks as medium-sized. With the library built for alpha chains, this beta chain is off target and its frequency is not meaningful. The CDR3 loop is CASNLGNNEQFF. The DNA of the CDR3 is TGTGCCAGCAACCTAGGTAACAATGAGCAGTTCTTC. The chain recombines TRBV12-3 or TRBV12-4 with TRBJ2-1; no clear D gene. The CDR3 consists of 12 residues. V was pared by 7 bases and J by 5 bases, with 9 bases between.

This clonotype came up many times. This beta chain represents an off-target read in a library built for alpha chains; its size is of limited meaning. The CDR3 here is CAISVDRGSETQYF. CDR3 nucleotides: TGTGCCATCAGTGTTGACAGGGGGTCAGAGACCCAGTACTTC. The chain recombines TRBV10-3 with TRBJ2-5; 9 positions agree with TRBD1. Germline assignment: CDR1 ENHRY and CDR2 SYGVKD. The CDR3 is 14 amino acids. With V trimmed by 4 bases and J by 4 bases, 4 bases remained unmatched.

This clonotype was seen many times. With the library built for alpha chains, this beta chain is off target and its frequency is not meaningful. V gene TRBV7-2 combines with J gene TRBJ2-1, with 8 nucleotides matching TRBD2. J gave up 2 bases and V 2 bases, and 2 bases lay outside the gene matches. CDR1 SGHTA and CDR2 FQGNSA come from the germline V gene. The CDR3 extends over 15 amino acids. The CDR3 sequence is CASSLKAGAYNEQFF. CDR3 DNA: TGTGCCAGCAGCTTAAAAGCGGGGGCCTACAATGAGCAGTTCTTC.

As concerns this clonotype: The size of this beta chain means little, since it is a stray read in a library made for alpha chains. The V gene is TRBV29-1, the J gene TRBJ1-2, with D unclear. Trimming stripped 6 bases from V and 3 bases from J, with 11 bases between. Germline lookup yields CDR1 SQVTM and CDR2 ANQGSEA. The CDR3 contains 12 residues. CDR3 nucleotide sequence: TGCAGCGTACGGGGAGAGGACTATGGCTACACCTTC. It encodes CSVRGEDYGYTF.

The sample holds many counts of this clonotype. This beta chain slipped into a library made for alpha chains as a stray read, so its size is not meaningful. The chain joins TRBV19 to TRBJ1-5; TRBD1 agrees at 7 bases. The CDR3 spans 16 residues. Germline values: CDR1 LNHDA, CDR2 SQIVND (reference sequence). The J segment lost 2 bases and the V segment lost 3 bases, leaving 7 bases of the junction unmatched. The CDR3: CASSISTGSGNQPQHF. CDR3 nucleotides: TGTGCCAGTAGTATTTCGACAGGGTCGGGCAATCAGCCCCAGCATTTT.

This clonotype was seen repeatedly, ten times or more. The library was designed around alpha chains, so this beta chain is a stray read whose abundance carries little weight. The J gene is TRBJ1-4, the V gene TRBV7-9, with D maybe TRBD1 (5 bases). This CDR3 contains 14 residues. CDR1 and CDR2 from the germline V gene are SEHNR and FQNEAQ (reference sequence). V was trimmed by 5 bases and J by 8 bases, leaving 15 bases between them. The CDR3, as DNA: TGTGCCAGCAGCAGGGACCTCCAGAGCGAAAAACTGTTTTTT. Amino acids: CASSRDLQSEKLFF.

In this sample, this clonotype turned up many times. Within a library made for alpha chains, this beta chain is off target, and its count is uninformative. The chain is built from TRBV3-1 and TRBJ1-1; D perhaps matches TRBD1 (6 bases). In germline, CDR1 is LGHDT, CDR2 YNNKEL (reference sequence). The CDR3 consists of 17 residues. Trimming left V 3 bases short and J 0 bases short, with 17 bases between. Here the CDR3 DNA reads TGTGCCAGCAGCCACGGACTTAGGACAGCCTTGAACACTGAAGCTTTCTTT. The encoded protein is CASSHGLRTALNTEAFF.

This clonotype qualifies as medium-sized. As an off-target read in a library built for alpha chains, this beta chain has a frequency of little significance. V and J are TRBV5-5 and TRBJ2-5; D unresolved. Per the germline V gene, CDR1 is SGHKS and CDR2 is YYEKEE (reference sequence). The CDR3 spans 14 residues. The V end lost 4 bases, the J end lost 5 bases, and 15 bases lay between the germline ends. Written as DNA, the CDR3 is TGTGCCAGCAGCCCCCCTTTTCAGGCGGAGACCCAGTACTTC. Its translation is CASSPPFQAETQYF. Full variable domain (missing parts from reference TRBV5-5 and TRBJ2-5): DAGVTQSPTHLIKTRGQQVTLRCSPISGHKSVSWYQQVLGQGPQFIFQYYEKEERGRGNFPDRFSARQFPNYSSELNVNALLLGDSALYLCASSPPFQAETQYFGPGTRLLVL.

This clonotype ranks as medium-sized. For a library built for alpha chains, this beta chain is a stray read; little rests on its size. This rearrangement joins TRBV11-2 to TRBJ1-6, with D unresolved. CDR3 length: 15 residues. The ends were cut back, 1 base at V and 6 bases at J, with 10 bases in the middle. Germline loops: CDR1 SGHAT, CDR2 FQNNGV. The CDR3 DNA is TGTGCCAGCAGCTTAGGCGCTCCGCTTAATTCACCCCTCCACTTT. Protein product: CASSLGAPLNSPLHF.

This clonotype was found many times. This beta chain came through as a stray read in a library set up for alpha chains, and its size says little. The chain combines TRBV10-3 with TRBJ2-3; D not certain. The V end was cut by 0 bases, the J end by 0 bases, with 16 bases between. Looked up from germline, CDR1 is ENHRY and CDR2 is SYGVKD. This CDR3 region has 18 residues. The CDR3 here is CAISESSRSYTSTDTQYF. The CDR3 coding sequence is TGTGCCATCAGTGAGTCGAGCCGCAGCTATACGAGCACAGATACGCAGTATTTT.